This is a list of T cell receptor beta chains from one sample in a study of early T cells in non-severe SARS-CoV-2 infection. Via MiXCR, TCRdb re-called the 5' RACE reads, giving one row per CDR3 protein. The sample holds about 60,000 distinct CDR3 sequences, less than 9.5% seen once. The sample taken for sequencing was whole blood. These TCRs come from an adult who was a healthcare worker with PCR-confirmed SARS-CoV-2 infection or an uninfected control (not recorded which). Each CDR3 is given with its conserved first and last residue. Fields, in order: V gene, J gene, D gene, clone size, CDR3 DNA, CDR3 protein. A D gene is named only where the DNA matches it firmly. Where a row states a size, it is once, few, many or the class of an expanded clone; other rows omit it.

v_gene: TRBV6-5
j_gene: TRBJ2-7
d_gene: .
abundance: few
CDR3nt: TGTGCCAGCATTCGCGTCCGGGCCCCTGGGTTATCCGAGCAGTACTTC
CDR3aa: CASIRVRAPGLSEQYF

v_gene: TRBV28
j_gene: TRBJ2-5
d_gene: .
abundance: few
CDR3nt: TGTGCCAGCAGTAACATGGGACCACTCACCGAGACCCAGTACTTC
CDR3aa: CASSNMGPLTETQYF

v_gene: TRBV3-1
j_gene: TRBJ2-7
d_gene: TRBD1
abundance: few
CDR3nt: TGTGCCAGCACCCGACAGGGGAAGGGCGAGCAGTACTTC
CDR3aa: CASTRQGKGEQYF

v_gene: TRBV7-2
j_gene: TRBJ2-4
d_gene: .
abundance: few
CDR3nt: TGTGCCAGCAGCTTATGGGGCTCCAAAAACATTCAGTACTTC
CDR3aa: CASSLWGSKNIQYF

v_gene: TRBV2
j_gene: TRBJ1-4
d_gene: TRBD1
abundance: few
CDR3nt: TGTGCCAGCAGGCCGGGACAGGGGGATGAAAAACTGTTTTTT
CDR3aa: CASRPGQGDEKLFF

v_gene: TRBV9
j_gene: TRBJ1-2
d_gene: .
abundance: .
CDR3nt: TGTGCCAGCAGCTCCCGTCCCGACGGGGGTGGCGGGTCCTTAAGTTATGGCTACACCTTC
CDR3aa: CASSSRPDGGGGSLSYGYTF

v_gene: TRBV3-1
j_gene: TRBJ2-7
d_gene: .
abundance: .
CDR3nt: TGTGCCAGCAGCCAAGATTACGGGGGACCGACCTACGAGCAGTACTTC
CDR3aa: CASSQDYGGPTYEQYF

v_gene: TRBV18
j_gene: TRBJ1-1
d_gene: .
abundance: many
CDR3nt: TGTGCCAGCTCACTGCAGCAGACAGCAAACACTGAAGCTTTCTTT
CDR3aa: CASSLQQTANTEAFF

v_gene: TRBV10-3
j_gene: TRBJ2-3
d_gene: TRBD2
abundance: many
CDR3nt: TGTGCCATCACCGCCCGGACTAGCGGGAGCACAGATACGCAGTATTTT
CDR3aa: CAITARTSGSTDTQYF

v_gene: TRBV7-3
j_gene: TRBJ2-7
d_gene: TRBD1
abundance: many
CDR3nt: TGTGCCAGCAGCGAGGGACAGGGGGTTTCGTACGAGCAGTACTTC
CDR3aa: CASSEGQGVSYEQYF

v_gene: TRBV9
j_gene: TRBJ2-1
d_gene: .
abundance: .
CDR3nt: TGTGCCAGCAGCGTAGCAGGGAACGGAAACAATGAGCAGTTCTTC
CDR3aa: CASSVAGNGNNEQFF

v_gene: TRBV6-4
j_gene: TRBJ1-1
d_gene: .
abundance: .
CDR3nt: TGTGCCAGCAGTGAGGGGGAGGCCACTGAAGCTTTCTTT
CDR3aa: CASSEGEATEAFF

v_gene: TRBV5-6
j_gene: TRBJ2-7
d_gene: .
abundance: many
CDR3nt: TGTGCCAGCAGCATGCCGGGCCACCAACTCGAGCAGTACTTC
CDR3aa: CASSMPGHQLEQYF

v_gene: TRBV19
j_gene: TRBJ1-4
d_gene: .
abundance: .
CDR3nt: TGTGCCAGTAGTATACGCAGATTTGAAAAACTGTTTTTT
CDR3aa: CASSIRRFEKLFF

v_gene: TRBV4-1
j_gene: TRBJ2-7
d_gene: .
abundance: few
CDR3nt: TGCGCCAGCAGCCAAGACTTTGCGGGAATGGCCTACGAGCAGTACTTC
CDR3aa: CASSQDFAGMAYEQYF

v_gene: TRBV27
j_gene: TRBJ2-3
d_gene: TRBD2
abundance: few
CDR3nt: TGTGCCAGCACCTACGGAGCGGGAGCGGATACGCAGTATTTT
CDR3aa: CASTYGAGADTQYF